Shown below are 9 T cell receptor delta chains from a single sample sequenced in a study of γδ T cells in repeated Plasmodium falciparum infection. Gammadelta T cells were flow-sorted from PBMC into Vgamma9/Vdelta2+ and Vdelta2-negative populations for bulk analysis. TCRdb re-called clones from the multiplex PCR reads using CATT. The table shows 90,000 to 95,000 delta-chain clones, with over 0.75% occurring only once. Sequencing input: gamma-delta T cells from blood. These receptor sequences come from a pool of human donors (malaria-infected and uninfected, not separated).

This clone has at least ten counts. A far larger clone is a single base away, which makes a read error likely. At the DNA level, this CDR3 is encoded by other sequences in the same sample as well. This sequence joins TRAV38-2/DV8 and TRDJ1; the match to TRDD3 covers 8 bases. There are 16 residues in the CDR3. Trimming cost V 10 bases and J 0 bases; bases outside gene matches: 14. The germline gives CDR1 TSESDYY, CDR2 QEAYKQQN. DNA for the CDR3: TGTGCTCCCGGATTCGGGGGATATCCGTACACCGATAAACTCATCTTT. Translating it yields CAPGFGGYPYTDKLIF.

This clone was counted many times. The protein given by TCRdb reflects a much larger clone and differs at residue 4 from this DNA's translation, likely from a read error; the protein shown is the DNA's translation. The rearrangement uses TRAV38-2/DV8 and TRDJ1, with 13 bases matching TRDD3. Looked up from germline, CDR1 is TSESDYY and CDR2 is QEAYKQQN. The CDR3 totals 22 residues. The V and J ends lost 9 bases and 3 bases, in that order; junction bases with no gene match: 29. The CDR3 sequence: CASLLETHYWGIRVGGPDKLIF. The DNA for the CDR3 is TGTGCTTCCCTCCTAGAAACCCATTACTGGGGGATACGCGTAGGGGGTCCCGATAAACTCATCTTT.

With regard to this clone: This DNA translates differently at residue 10 from the TCRdb protein, which is that of a much larger clone; a read error is likely, and the protein shown is the DNA's own translation. This chain links TRDV2 with TRDJ1, with 10 bases lining up with TRDD3. The J gene, absent from TCRdb, was called here by matching the DNA to germline. This CDR3 has 21 amino acids. Losses at the gene ends were 7 bases for V and 0 bases for J; bases not matched to a gene: 25. The germline V gene has CDR1 GEAIGNYY and CDR2 EKD. CDR3 sequence (DNA): TGTGCCTGCCATCCTTTCCTACGCTACCGGGGGATACGGAGGTACACCGATAAACTCATCTTT. Protein product: CACHPFLRYRGIRRYTDKLIF.

A note on this clone: The protein held in TCRdb is that of a much larger clone and does not match this DNA's translation at residue 7, likely because of a read error; the protein shown is translated from the DNA. The CDR3 loop reads CALGELVLPMKLGDSPSLALTAQLFF. The CDR3 nucleotides are TGTGCTCTTGGGGAACTAGTGCTTCCTATGAAGCTGGGGGATTCTCCTTCCTTAGCTTTGACAGCACAACTCTTCTTT. The V and J genes are TRDV1 and TRDJ2; the match to TRDD3 covers 9 bases. TCRdb leaves out the J gene; it was filled in here by matching the DNA to germline. V shed 0 bases and J 0 bases; nucleotides not matched to a gene: 29. Germline CDR1 TSWWSYY, CDR2 QGS. The CDR3 covers 26 residues.

This clone has ten or more counts. A far larger clone is a single base away, which makes a read error likely. Other DNA sequences within the sample encode an identical CDR3. The chain joins TRAV14/DV4 to TRDJ1; no clear D. CDR3 length: 13 residues. V shed 10 bases and J shed 3 bases, with 15 bases lying between them. Germline CDR1 reads TSDPSYG; CDR2 reads QGSYDQQN (reference sequence). Written as DNA, the CDR3 is TGTGCAACCCTTATCCGGGTGGCCGATAAACTCATCTTT. Translated, it gives CATLIRVADKLIF.

This clone came up a few times. The mismatch at residue 3 between this DNA's translation and the TCRdb protein of a much larger clone likely reflects a read error; the protein shown is translated from the DNA. The chain joins TRDV2 to TRDJ1; 9 positions agree with TRDD3. TCRdb lists no J gene, so it was determined here by aligning the DNA to germline. This CDR3 comprises 18 residues. Looked up from germline, CDR1 is GEAIGNYY and CDR2 is EKD. The CDR3 protein is CARDLVLGDTRYTDKLIF. CDR3 coding DNA: TGTGCCCGTGACCTGGTACTGGGGGACACCCGATACACCGATAAACTCATCTTT.

This clone has more than one count but fewer than ten. A read error likely explains why the TCRdb protein, taken from a much larger clone, differs from this DNA's translation at residue 5; the protein shown is translated from the DNA. This chain joins TRDV1 and TRDJ1, with D maybe TRDD3 (5 bases). Germline V lookup: CDR1 TSWWSYY, CDR2 QGS. The V end lost 4 bases, the J end lost 1 base, and 16 bases lay between the germline ends. The CDR3 consists of 16 residues. The CDR3 protein is CALGVLEVGSTDKLIF. The CDR3 DNA reads as TGTGCTCTTGGGGTACTGGAGGTGGGGTCCACCGATAAACTCATCTTT.

This clone was detected a few times. The translation of this DNA and the TCRdb protein of a much larger clone differ at residue 16, probably owing to a read error; the protein shown here is translated from the DNA. The rearrangement joins TRDV1 to TRDJ1; 8 bases match TRDD3. TCRdb records no J gene; here it was assigned by comparing the DNA to germline. Per the germline V gene, CDR1 is TSWWSYY and CDR2 is QGS. V was pared by 5 bases and J by 2 bases, with 28 bases of the junction left unmatched. This CDR3 comprises 22 residues. The CDR3 DNA reads as TGTGCTCTTGGGAACTCCACTTCCCCGCCCGCCGGGGGGATAAGGGGGACCGATAAACTCATCTTT. Translating gives CALGNSTSPPAGGIRGTDKLIF.

The table lists this clone with a few counts. It is likely a read error: a sequence one base away is far more abundant. No J gene was called, and the V gene is TRDV1; TRDD3, the table's D call, lacks a check against the DNA. The CDR3 sequence is 13 residues long. CDR1 TSWWSYY and CDR2 QGS come from the germline V gene. The CDR3 is CALGEHLPGLVIF. CDR3 in DNA: TGTGCTCTTGGGGAGCATTTACCCGGTCTGGTCATCTTT.